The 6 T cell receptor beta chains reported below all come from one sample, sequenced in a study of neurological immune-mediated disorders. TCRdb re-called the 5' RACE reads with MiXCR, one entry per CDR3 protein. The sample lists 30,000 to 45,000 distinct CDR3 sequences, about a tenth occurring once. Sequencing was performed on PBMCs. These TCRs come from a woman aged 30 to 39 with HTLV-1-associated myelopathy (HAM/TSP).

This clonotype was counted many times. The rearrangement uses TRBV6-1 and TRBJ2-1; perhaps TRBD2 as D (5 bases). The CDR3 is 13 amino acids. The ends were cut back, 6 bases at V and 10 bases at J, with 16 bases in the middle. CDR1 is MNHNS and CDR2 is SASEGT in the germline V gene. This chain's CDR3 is CASSDAGIGEQFF. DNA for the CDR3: TGTGCCAGCAGCGACGCGGGTATCGGCGAGCAGTTCTTC.

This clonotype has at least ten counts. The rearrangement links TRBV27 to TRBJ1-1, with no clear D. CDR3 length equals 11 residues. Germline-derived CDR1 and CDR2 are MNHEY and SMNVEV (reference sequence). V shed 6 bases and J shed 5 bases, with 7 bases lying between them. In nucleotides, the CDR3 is TGTGCCAGCAGCGTAGGGACTGAAGCTTTCTTT. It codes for CASSVGTEAFF.

CDR3 in amino acids: CAISDRQGIVYGYTF. In DNA form, the CDR3 reads TGTGCCATCAGTGACAGACAGGGGATTGTCTATGGCTACACCTTC. The chain combines TRBV10-3 with TRBJ1-2, with 8 bases aligning to TRBD1. V lost 3 bases and J lost 4; bases outside the gene matches: 7. The CDR3 loop spans 15 amino acids. Germline CDR1 is ENHRY and CDR2 is SYGVKD.

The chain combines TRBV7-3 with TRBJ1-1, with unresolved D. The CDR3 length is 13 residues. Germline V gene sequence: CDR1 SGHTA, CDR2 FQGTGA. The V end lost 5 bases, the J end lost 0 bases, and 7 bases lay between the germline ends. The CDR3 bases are TGTGCCAGCAGCGTTTCTATGAACACTGAAGCTTTCTTT. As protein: CASSVSMNTEAFF.

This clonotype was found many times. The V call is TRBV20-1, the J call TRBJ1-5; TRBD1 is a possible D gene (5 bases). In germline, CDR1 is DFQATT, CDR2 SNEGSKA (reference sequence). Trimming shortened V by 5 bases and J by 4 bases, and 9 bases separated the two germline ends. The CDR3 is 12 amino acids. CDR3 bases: TGCAGTGCTCACCAGGGAAATCAGCCCCAGCATTTT. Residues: CSAHQGNQPQHF.

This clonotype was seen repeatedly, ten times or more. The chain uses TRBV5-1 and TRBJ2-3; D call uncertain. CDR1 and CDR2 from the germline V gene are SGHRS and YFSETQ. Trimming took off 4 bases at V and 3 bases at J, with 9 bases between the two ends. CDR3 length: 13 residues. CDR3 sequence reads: CASSPSRTDTQYF. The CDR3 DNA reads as TGCGCCAGCAGCCCATCCAGAACAGATACGCAGTATTTT. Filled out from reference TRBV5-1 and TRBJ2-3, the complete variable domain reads KAGVTQTPRYLIKTRGQQVTLSCSPISGHRSVSWYQQTPGQGLQFLFEYFSETQRNKGNFPGRFSGRQFSNSRSEMNVSTLELGDSALYLCASSPSRTDTQYFGPGTRLTVL.